This TCR beta chain was identified during a study of blood T cell repertoires in COVID-19. About the study: Specimens from acute and convalescent COVID-19 originated in the United States, Italy and Spain.

The table came from immunoSEQ multiplex PCR; TCRdb's copy has only in-frame clones and leaves some out. The sample holds around 230,000 clones, approximately 90% seen once. Enrollees, about 18 to 89 years old, lived in about two dozen US areas. Participant-reported clinical history was the basis for cohort assignment. CDR3 length: 19 amino acids. V was clipped by 2 bases and J by 8 bases; unmatched bases: 18. Germline V gives CDR1 MDHEN, CDR2 SYDVKM. This clonotype originated in a man aged 18 to 29 with acute COVID-19. J is TRBJ1-2 and V is TRBV28; 12 nucleotides align to TRBD1. Sequencing input: PBMCs or T cells enriched from blood (not recorded which). CDR3 protein: CASSLAGTGGGPALGGYTF. The CDR3 DNA is TGTGCCAGCAGTTTAGCGGGGACAGGGGGCGGCCCCGCGCTGGGGGGCTACACCTTC.